Shown below are 19 T cell receptor beta chains from a single sample sequenced in a study of blood T cell repertoires in COVID-19 (dated by TCRdb to the early 2020s). Library prep was done by the immunoSEQ multiplex PCR assay. In TCRdb, the immuneACCESS table is reduced to in-frame sequences with V and J assigned. These tables do not hold every clone; where another copy was compared, an unresolved V gene accounts for under half, and the others remain unexplained. Present in this sample are 310,000 or so clones, 83% of which were seen just once. The biggest ten clones account for approximately 1.1% of the sample. The sequencing input was peripheral blood. Source of these receptors: a woman aged 45-65 years with acute or convalescent COVID-19.

The chain uses TRBV7-3 and TRBJ2-5; TRBD2 matches 9 bases. Germline trimming cut 5 bases from V and 4 bases from J; bases unmatched to any gene: 5. Germline V gives CDR1 SGHTA, CDR2 FQGTGA. The CDR3 spans 14 residues. The CDR3 reads CASSLTSGGETQYF. Here the CDR3 DNA reads TGTGCCAGCAGCCTGACTAGCGGTGGAGAGACCCAGTACTTC.

This chain links TRBV6-5 with TRBJ1-2; D ambiguous. There are 14 residues in the CDR3. Germline lookup yields CDR1 MNHEY and CDR2 SVGAGI. V gave up 7 bases and J gave up 1 base, with 13 bases separating them. Here the CDR3 reads CASKLSFFNYGYTF. The CDR3 coding sequence is TGTGCCAGCAAACTCTCTTTCTTTAACTATGGCTACACCTTC.

The V gene is TRBV6-1, the J gene TRBJ1-4; D is possibly TRBD1 (6 bases). V was shortened by 2 bases and J by 8 bases, with 15 bases between the two germline ends. The V gene's germline CDR1 is MNHNS and CDR2 SASEGT. The CDR3 is 15 amino acids. CDR3 sequence (DNA): TGTGCCAGCAGTGAACCCAACAGGGTGGGGGAAAAACTGTTTTTT. This gives the protein CASSEPNRVGEKLFF.

The J gene is TRBJ2-2, the V gene TRBV5-4, with 10 bases aligning to TRBD2. V dropped 1 base and J dropped 4; count of bases not matched to a gene: 4. The CDR3 has 16 residues. Germline CDR1 and CDR2: SGHNT and YYREEE (reference sequence). CDR3 residues: CASSLFVAGGTGELFF. The CDR3 nucleotides are TGTGCCAGCAGCTTGTTTGTAGCGGGAGGCACCGGGGAGCTGTTTTTT.

J is TRBJ2-6 and V is TRBV12-5; D is unresolved. This CDR3 has 14 residues. Per germline, CDR1 LGHNT and CDR2 FRNRAP. Trimming removed 5 bases from V and 0 bases from J, with 5 bases in between. This chain's CDR3 is CASGADSGANVLTF. In nucleotides, the CDR3 is TGTGCTAGTGGTGCAGACTCTGGGGCCAACGTCCTGACTTTC. The complete variable domain, with remaining parts taken from reference TRBV12-5 and TRBJ2-6, reads DARVTQTPRHKVTEMGQEVTMRCQPILGHNTVFWYRQTMMQGLELLAYFRNRAPLDDSGMPKDRFSAEMPDATLATLKIQPSEPRDSAVYFCASGADSGANVLTFGAGSRLTVL.

A note on this clone: Additional DNA sequences in this sample encode the identical CDR3. The chain carries TRBV9 and TRBJ2-1; D possibly corresponds to TRBD2 (6 bases). Per the germline V gene, CDR1 is SGDLS and CDR2 is YYNGEE. Trimming removed 0 bases from V and 10 bases from J, with 8 bases in between. This CDR3 region has 12 residues. The chain's CDR3 is CASSVDRGEQFF. In nucleotides, the CDR3 is TGTGCCAGCAGCGTAGATCGGGGGGAGCAGTTCTTC.

This chain joins TRBV12-3 or TRBV12-4 and TRBJ1-1; unclear D gene. This CDR3 has 13 residues. Deletions cut 6 bases from V and 4 bases from J, with 12 bases between. The CDR3 DNA reads as TGTGCCAGCAGACGGACTGAGGGCACTGAAGCTTTCTTT. Translated, it gives CASRRTEGTEAFF.

The chain uses TRBV30 and TRBJ2-5; 8 bases line up with TRBD2. Trimming removed 1 base from V and 5 bases from J; junction bases left unmatched: 6. Germline V gives CDR1 GTSNPN, CDR2 SVGIG (reference sequence). The CDR3 length is 14 residues. CDR3 in DNA: TGTGCCTGGAGTGGACTAGCGTGGGGGGAGACCCAGTACTTC. Translating it yields CAWSGLAWGETQYF.

This clone has a count of ten or more. V usage is TRBV28 and J usage is TRBJ2-7; D is perhaps TRBD2 (7 bases). Trimming took off 6 bases at V and 3 bases at J, with 15 bases between the two ends. Germline V gene data show CDR1 as MDHEN and CDR2 as SYDVKM. The CDR3 sequence is 14 residues long. The CDR3 nucleotides are TGTGCCAGCAGCCGGGGAGGGGGGCTCTACGAGCAGTACGTC. Its protein is CASSRGGGLYEQYV.

The V gene is TRBV7-2, the J gene TRBJ2-2; D may be TRBD2 (5 bases). Trimming removed 5 bases from V and 8 bases from J, with 12 bases in between. Germline CDR1 SGHTA, CDR2 FQGNSA. The length of the CDR3 is 13 residues. The CDR3 spells CASSRTGEGELFF. DNA of the CDR3: TGTGCCAGCAGCCGGACTGGAGAAGGGGAGCTGTTTTTT.

The sample holds one count of this clone. The rearrangement joins TRBV5-8 to TRBJ2-3; a weak D match, TRBD2 (5 bases). Germline values: CDR1 SGHTS, CDR2 YDEGEE. Trimming cost V 1 base and J 2 bases, with 8 bases left between them. CDR3 length: 14 residues. CDR3 region: CASSLQRNTDTQYF. CDR3 nucleotide sequence: TGTGCCAGCAGCTTGCAGCGGAACACAGATACGCAGTATTTT.

This clone came up a few times. The rearrangement links TRBV21-1 to TRBJ1-5; the table's D call of TRBD1 was not tested on the DNA. TRBV21-1 represents a pseudogene. The CDR3 has 15 amino acids. The CDR3 protein is CASSSGTGCNQPQHF. CDR3 DNA: TGTGCCAGCAGCTCCGGGACAGGGTGCAATCAGCCCCAGCATTTT.

The gene calls are TRBV20-1 and TRBJ2-2; D may be TRBD1 (6 bases). Germline CDR1 is DFQATT and CDR2 is SNEGSKA (reference sequence). V was clipped by 5 bases and J by 13 bases, with 14 bases between them. CDR3 length: 11 amino acids. The CDR3 is CSALQGRALFF. The CDR3 nucleotides read TGCAGTGCTTTACAGGGAAGGGCGCTGTTTTTT.

The chain recombines TRBV19 with TRBJ1-2; D is possibly TRBD1 (6 bases). This CDR3 has 16 residues. V was trimmed by 5 bases and J by 4 bases, leaving 20 bases between them. The germline gives CDR1 LNHDA, CDR2 SQIVND (reference sequence). The CDR3 protein is CASSGSGQLISYGYTF. CDR3 DNA: TGTGCCAGTAGTGGCTCCGGACAGCTTATCTCCTATGGCTACACCTTC.

The chain couples TRBV5-1 to TRBJ1-4; D gene unclear. CDR3 size: 13 residues. CDR1 SGHRS and CDR2 YFSETQ come from the germline V gene. The V and J ends lost 0 bases and 7 bases respectively, with 7 bases between them. The CDR3 is CASSLALSEKLFF. The CDR3, as DNA: TGCGCCAGCAGCTTGGCCCTAAGTGAAAAACTGTTTTTT.

The gene calls are TRBV27 and TRBJ2-3, with 11 nucleotides matching TRBD1. Germline V gives CDR1 MNHEY, CDR2 SMNVEV (reference sequence). V shed 5 bases, J shed 3 bases, and the junction held 4 bases outside the gene matches. This CDR3 is built from 15 residues. The CDR3 DNA sequence: TGTGCCAGCAGTGTCGGGACAGGGGGGACAGATACGCAGTATTTT. It yields the protein CASSVGTGGTDTQYF.

This CDR3 reads CASSLGRVTEAFF. The CDR3 nucleotides are TGTGCCAGCAGCTTAGGTCGGGTGACTGAAGCTTTCTTT. The V gene is TRBV11-2, the J gene TRBJ1-1; D not resolved. Germline values: CDR1 SGHAT, CDR2 FQNNGV. The CDR3 has 13 amino acids. Trimming stripped 1 base from V and 5 bases from J, with 8 bases between.

The chain has TRBV21-1 and TRBJ2-2; the DNA was not used to check the table's D call, TRBD1. TRBV21-1 is a known pseudogene. CDR3 length equals 15 residues. The CDR3 loop reads CASRARGMGTGELFF. CDR3 nucleotides: TGTGCCAGCAGAGCAAGGGGAATGGGCACCGGGGAGCTGTTTTTT.

The rearrangement uses TRBV6-6 and TRBJ2-7; a weak D match, TRBD2 (5 bases). CDR1 and CDR2 from the germline V gene are MNHNY and SVGAGI (reference sequence). Trimming took off 11 bases at V and 5 bases at J, with 16 bases between the two ends. There are 12 residues in the CDR3. The CDR3 region is CAARAPDDEQYF. The CDR3 DNA reads as TGTGCCGCGCGGGCCCCCGACGACGAGCAGTACTTC.